At least ten counts were recorded for the clone carrying this T cell receptor (beta chain). Its cognate antigen is unknown. Since it is a stray read in a library aimed at alpha chains, this beta chain has a size that is not meaningful. TCRdb ran MiXCR on the 5' RACE reads and lists one entry per CDR3 protein. The table includes over 15,000 distinct CDR3 sequences, approximately 6.8% detected once. The length of the CDR3 is 13 residues. The germline V and J ends were trimmed by 4 bases and 5 bases, with 11 bases remaining between them. Germline values: CDR1 MRHNA, CDR2 SNTAGT. Time point described: sample taken at primary tumor resection. This record comes from a study of spatial heterogeneity in lung cancer. Study as a whole: Sequencing consistently turned up more beta-chain sequences than alpha-chain sequences. Points from the study as a whole: Counts of expanded intratumoral alpha and beta TCRs tracked tumor mutation counts.

This sequence was found in a female donor with early-stage non-small cell lung cancer. The specimen was lung tumor tissue, collected at surgery. The chain carries TRBV6-4 and TRBJ1-1; D is undetermined. The CDR3 reads CASSVSQQTEAFF. The CDR3 bases are TGTGCCAGCAGTGTGTCTCAACAGACTGAAGCTTTCTTT.